This T cell receptor (beta chain) was sequenced for a study of cytomegalovirus exposure and HLA in healthy donors. Study-wide findings and caveats: Rarity held for most TCR sequences, but there were some public TCRs that occurred in many donors. Investigators reported under 200 TCR beta chains as tied to cytomegalovirus. In the 95 to 150 validation repertoires, a later analysis found that first-cohort TCR clusters tended to co-occur.

Sequencing was performed with immunoSEQ multiplex PCR; in TCRdb, only in-frame clones are kept and a portion is missing. The sample has some 160,000 clones, just over 90% seen once. As to this clone: The antigen remains unidentified.

The donors belonged to the approximately 120-subject validation cohort, separate from the approximately 670-subject first cohort. Sequenced sample: PBMCs. The sequence was obtained from a man between 18 and 35 years old in good health and CMV-seronegative.

The CDR3 here is CASKPGQGVRTETQYF. CDR3 nucleotide sequence: TGTGCCAGCAAGCCGGGACAGGGGGTGCGGACGGAGACCCAGTACTTC. The rearrangement joins TRBV11-3 to TRBJ2-5; TRBD1 aligns across 11 bases. The CDR3 extends over 16 amino acids. Germline V gene data show CDR1 as SGHNT and CDR2 as YENEEA. The V gene end was trimmed by 7 bases and the J gene end by 5 bases; junction bases not matched to a gene: 12. Looking up the rest from reference TRBV11-3 and TRBJ2-5 gives the full variable domain: EAGVVQSPRYKIIEKKQPVAFWCNPISGHNTLYWYLQNLGQGPELLIRYENEEAVDDSQLPKDRFSAERLKGVDSTLKIQPAELGDSAVYLCASKPGQGVRTETQYFGPGTRLLVL.